One and the same sample provided the 10 T cell receptor beta chains below, sequenced in a study of T-cell memory formation after mild COVID-19. TCRdb re-called the 5' RACE reads with MiXCR, one entry per CDR3 protein. The data contain around 450,000 distinct CDR3 sequences, about 24% of them singletons. The sample consisted of PBMCs or a T cell subset sorted from them (not recorded which). These receptors originate from an adult woman who had mild COVID-19 (a few samples of this study predate the infection). Cell type and time point are not known.

This clonotype was recorded a few times. The V and J genes are TRBV5-1 and TRBJ2-2, with D uncertain. Between the trimmed V and J ends, which lost 0 bases and 4 bases, there was a span of 10 bases. This CDR3 is 15 amino acids long. In germline, CDR1 is SGHRS, CDR2 YFSETQ. The CDR3 region is CASSLEGSGTGELFF. CDR3 coding DNA: TGCGCCAGCAGCTTGGAAGGGTCGGGCACCGGGGAGCTGTTTTTT.

The rearrangement joins TRBV5-6 to TRBJ2-2; a possible D gene is TRBD2 (5 bases). V lost 1 base and J lost 0, with 13 bases in between. The germline CDR1 and CDR2 sequences are SGHDT and YYEEEE. The CDR3 is made up of 17 amino acids. CDR3 loop: CASSLTARGTNTGELFF. Here the CDR3 DNA reads TGTGCCAGCAGCTTGACGGCCCGGGGTACGAACACCGGGGAGCTGTTTTTT.

The rearrangement links TRBV6-5 to TRBJ1-4, with D unresolved. The V end lost 5 bases, the J end lost 3 bases, and 13 bases lay between the germline ends. Looked up from germline, CDR1 is MNHEY and CDR2 is SVGAGI. This CDR3 is 15 amino acids long. CDR3 loop: CASSPQQVPNEKLFF. The CDR3 bases are TGTGCCAGCAGTCCCCAGCAGGTCCCTAATGAAAAACTGTTTTTT.

The table lists this clonotype with a few counts. The chain recombines TRBV24-1 with TRBJ2-1; 7 bases align to TRBD2. With V trimmed by 0 bases and J by 8 bases, 12 bases remained unmatched. This CDR3 has 17 amino acids. Germline values: CDR1 KGHDR, CDR2 SFDVKD. CDR3 amino acids: CATSDLQRSGAEDEQFF. The DNA of the CDR3 is TGTGCCACCAGTGATTTGCAAAGGAGCGGGGCTGAGGATGAGCAGTTCTTC.

This clonotype was seen a single time. J is TRBJ1-5 and V is TRBV10-3, with D hard to call. The CDR3 spans 15 residues. The germline V and J ends were trimmed by 3 bases and 2 bases, with 11 bases remaining between them. Germline V gene lookup returns CDR1 ENHRY and CDR2 SYGVKD. The CDR3 DNA is TGTGCCATCAGTGAAGAGGGATGGGGCAATCAGCCCCAGCATTTT. The encoded protein is CAISEEGWGNQPQHF.

This clonotype was seen only once. CDR3 in DNA: TGTGCCAGCAGCCAAGATAGGCTAGCGGGAGGGGGAAACTCCTACGAGCAGTACTTC. Amino acid sequence: CASSQDRLAGGGNSYEQYF. The chain has TRBV3-1 and TRBJ2-7, with TRBD2 identical over 12 bases. The CDR3 spans 19 residues. After removal of 0 bases from V and 0 bases from J, the junction contained 9 bases not matched to a gene. Germline CDR1 LGHDT, CDR2 YNNKEL (reference sequence).

This chain connects TRBV9 to TRBJ2-7; 7 bases line up with TRBD2. The V gene end was trimmed by 2 bases and the J gene end by 3 bases; junction bases not matched to a gene: 5. The length of the CDR3 is 14 residues. The germline V gene encodes CDR1 SGDLS and CDR2 YYNGEE. This CDR3 is CASSVGTTFYEQYF. CDR3 sequence (DNA): TGTGCCAGCAGCGTTGGGACTACCTTCTACGAGCAGTACTTC.

CDR3 DNA sequence: TGCGCCAGCAGCATTGGACTAGCGGCCGCGAACACCGGGGAGCTGTTTTTT. It codes for CASSIGLAAANTGELFF. V and J are TRBV5-1 and TRBJ2-2, with TRBD2 matching 10 bases. The germline V gene has CDR1 SGHRS and CDR2 YFSETQ. There are 17 residues in the CDR3. Trimming removed 4 bases from V and 0 bases from J; junction bases left unmatched: 6.

V usage is TRBV9 and J usage is TRBJ2-2, with D possibly being TRBD2 (6 bases). The CDR3 is 16 residues long. Germline CDR1 is SGDLS and CDR2 is YYNGEE. V gave up 4 bases and J gave up 0 bases, with 13 bases separating them. CDR3 amino acids: CASSRTGTPNTGELFF. CDR3 sequence (DNA): TGTGCCAGCAGCCGGACCGGGACTCCGAACACCGGGGAGCTGTTTTTT.

The rearrangement joins TRBV5-1 to TRBJ1-1; TRBD1 aligns across 8 bases. The CDR3 length is 16 residues. V was clipped by 4 bases and J by 4 bases; unmatched bases: 12. Germline CDR1 and CDR2: SGHRS and YFSETQ. As DNA, the CDR3 is TGCGCCAGCAGCCCCACCAACGACAGGGGCCGCACTGAAGCTTTCTTT. It translates to CASSPTNDRGRTEAFF.